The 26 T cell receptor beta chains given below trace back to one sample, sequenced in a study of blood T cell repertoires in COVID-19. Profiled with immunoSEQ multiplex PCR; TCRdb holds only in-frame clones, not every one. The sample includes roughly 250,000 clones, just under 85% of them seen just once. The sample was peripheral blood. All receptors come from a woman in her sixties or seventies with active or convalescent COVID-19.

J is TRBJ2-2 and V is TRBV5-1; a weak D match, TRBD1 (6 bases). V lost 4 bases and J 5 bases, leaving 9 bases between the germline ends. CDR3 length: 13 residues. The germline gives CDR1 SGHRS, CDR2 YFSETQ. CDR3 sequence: CASSQGFTGELFF. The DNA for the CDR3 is TGCGCCAGCAGCCAGGGGTTTACCGGGGAGCTGTTTTTT.

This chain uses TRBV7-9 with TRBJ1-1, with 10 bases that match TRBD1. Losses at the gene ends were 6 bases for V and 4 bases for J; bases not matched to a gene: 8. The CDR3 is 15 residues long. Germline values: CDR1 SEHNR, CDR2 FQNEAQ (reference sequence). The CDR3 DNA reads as TGTGCCAGCAGTCGGGACAGGGGTTTCGGCACTGAAGCTTTCTTT. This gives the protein CASSRDRGFGTEAFF.

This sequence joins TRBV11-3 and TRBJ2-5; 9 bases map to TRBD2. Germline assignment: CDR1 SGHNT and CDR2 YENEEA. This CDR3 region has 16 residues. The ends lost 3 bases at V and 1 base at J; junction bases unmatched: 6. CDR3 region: CASSFTSGSSQETQYF. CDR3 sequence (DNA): TGTGCCAGCAGCTTTACTAGCGGGTCGAGCCAAGAGACCCAGTACTTC.

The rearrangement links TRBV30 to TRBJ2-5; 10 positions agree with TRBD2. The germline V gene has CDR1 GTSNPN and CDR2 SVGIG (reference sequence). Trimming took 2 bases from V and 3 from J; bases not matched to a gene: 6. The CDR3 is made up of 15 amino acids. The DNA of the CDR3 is TGTGCCTGGAGTATTAGGACTAGCGGAAAAGAGACCCAGTACTTC. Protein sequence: CAWSIRTSGKETQYF.

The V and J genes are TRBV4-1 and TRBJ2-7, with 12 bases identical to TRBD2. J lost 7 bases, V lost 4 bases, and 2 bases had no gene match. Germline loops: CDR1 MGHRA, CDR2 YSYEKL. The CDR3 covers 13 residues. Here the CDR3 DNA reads TGCGCCAGCAGCCGACTAGCGGGAGAGGAGCAGTACTTC. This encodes CASSRLAGEEQYF.

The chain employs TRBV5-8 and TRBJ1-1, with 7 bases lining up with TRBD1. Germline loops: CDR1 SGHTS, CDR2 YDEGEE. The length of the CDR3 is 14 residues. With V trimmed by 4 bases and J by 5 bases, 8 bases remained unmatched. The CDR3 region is CASSLRDSITEAFF. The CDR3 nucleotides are TGTGCCAGCAGCCTCCGGGACAGTATAACTGAAGCTTTCTTT.

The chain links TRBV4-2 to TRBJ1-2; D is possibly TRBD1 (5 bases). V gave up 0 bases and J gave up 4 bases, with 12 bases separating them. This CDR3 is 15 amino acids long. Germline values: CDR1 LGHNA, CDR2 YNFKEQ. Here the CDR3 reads CASSQDQGGGYGYTF. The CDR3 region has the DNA TGTGCCAGCAGCCAAGATCAGGGCGGTGGCTATGGCTACACCTTC.

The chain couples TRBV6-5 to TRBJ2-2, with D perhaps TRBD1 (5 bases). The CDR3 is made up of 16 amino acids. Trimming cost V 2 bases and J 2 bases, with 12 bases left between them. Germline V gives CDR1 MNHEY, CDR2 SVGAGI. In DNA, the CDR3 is TGTGCCAGCAGTTACGTGAGGACACTCAACACCGGGGAGCTGTTTTTT. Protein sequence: CASSYVRTLNTGELFF.

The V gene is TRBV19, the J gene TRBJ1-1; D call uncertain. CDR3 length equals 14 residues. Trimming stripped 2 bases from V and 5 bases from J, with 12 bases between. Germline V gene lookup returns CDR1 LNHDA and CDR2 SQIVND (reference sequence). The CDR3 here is CASSIPGGGTEAFF. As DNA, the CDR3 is TGTGCCAGTAGTATACCAGGAGGAGGAACTGAAGCTTTCTTT.

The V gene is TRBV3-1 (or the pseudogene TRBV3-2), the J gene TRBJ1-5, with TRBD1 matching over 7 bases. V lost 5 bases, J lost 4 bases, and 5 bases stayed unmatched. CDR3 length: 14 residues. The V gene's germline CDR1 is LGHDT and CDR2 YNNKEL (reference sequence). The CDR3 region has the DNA TGTGCCAGCAGCACCGGGACAGTTAATCAGCCCCAGCATTTT. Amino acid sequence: CASSTGTVNQPQHF.

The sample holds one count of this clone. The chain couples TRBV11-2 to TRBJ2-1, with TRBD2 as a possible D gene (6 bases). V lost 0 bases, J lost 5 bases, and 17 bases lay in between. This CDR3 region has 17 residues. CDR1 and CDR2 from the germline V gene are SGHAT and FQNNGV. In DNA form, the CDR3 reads TGTGCCAGCAGCTTAGATGCCGCGGGGTCTCGCCACAATGAGCAGTTCTTC. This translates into CASSLDAAGSRHNEQFF. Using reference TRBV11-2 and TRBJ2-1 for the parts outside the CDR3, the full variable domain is EAGVAQSPRYKIIEKRQSVAFWCNPISGHATLYWYQQILGQGPKLLIQFQNNGVVDDSQLPKDRFSAERLKGVDSTLKIQPAKLEDSAVYLCASSLDAAGSRHNEQFFGPGTRLTVL.

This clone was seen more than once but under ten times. The chain's CDR3 is CASGRVGDTQYF. The CDR3 DNA reads TGTGCCAGCGGGAGAGTTGGAGATACGCAGTATTTT. This chain connects TRBV2 to TRBJ2-3; D is possibly TRBD2 (5 bases). There are 12 residues in the CDR3. Trimming stripped 8 bases from V and 5 bases from J, with 11 bases between. CDR1 is SNHLY and CDR2 is FYNNEI in the germline V gene.

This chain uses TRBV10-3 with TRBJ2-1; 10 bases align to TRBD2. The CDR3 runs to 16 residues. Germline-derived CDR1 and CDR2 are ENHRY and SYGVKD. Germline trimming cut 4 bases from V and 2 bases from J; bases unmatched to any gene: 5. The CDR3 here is CAISGVTSGAYNEQFF. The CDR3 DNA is TGTGCCATCAGTGGCGTAACTAGCGGGGCCTACAATGAGCAGTTCTTC.

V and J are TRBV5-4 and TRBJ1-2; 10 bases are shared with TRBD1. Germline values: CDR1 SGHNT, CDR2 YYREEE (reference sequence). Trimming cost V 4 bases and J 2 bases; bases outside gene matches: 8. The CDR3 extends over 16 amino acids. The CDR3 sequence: CASSPIRTGGNYGYTF. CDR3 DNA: TGTGCCAGCAGCCCAATTCGGACAGGGGGAAACTATGGCTACACCTTC. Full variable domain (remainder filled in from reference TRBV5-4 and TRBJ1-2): ETGVTQSPTHLIKTRGQQVTLRCSSQSGHNTVSWYQQALGQGPQFIFQYYREEENGRGNFPPRFSGLQFPNYSSELNVNALELDDSALYLCASSPIRTGGNYGYTFGSGTRLTVV.

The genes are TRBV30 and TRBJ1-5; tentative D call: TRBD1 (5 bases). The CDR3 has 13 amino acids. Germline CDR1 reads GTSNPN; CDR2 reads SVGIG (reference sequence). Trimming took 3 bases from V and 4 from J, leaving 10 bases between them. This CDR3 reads CAWSQTVNQPQHF. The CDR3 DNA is TGTGCCTGGAGCCAGACAGTAAATCAGCCCCAGCATTTT.

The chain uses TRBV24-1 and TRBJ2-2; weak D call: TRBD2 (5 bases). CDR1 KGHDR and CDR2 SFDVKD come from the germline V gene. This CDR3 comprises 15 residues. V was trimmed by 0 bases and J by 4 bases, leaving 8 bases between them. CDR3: CATSDLLGVTGELFF. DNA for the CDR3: TGTGCCACCAGTGATTTGCTCGGGGTCACCGGGGAGCTGTTTTTT.

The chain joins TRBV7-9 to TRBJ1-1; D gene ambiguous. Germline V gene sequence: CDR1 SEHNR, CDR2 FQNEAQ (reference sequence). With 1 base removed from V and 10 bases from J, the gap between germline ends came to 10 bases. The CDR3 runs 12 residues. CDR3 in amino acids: CASSLGEGGAFF. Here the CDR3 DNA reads TGTGCCAGCAGCTTAGGCGAAGGAGGAGCTTTCTTT.

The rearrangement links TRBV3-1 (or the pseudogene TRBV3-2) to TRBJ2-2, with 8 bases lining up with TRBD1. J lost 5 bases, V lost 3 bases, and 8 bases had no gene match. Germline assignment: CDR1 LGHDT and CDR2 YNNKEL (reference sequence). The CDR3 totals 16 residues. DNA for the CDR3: TGTGCCAGCAGCCAGGCGAGGACAGGGTGGACCGGGGAGCTGTTTTTT. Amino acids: CASSQARTGWTGELFF.

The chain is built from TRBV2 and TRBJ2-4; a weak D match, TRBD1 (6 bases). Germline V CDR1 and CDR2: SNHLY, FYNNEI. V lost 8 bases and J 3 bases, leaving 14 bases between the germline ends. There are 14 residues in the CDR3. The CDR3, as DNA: TGTGCCAGCGGCACAGGGATAGGCAAAAACATTCAGTACTTC. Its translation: CASGTGIGKNIQYF.

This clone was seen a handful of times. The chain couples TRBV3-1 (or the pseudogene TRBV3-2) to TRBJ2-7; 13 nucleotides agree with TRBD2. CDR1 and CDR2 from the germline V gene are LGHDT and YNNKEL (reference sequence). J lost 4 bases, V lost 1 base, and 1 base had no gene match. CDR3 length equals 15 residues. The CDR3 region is CASSQGTSGSYEQYF. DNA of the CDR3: TGTGCCAGCAGCCAAGGGACTAGCGGGAGTTACGAGCAGTACTTC.

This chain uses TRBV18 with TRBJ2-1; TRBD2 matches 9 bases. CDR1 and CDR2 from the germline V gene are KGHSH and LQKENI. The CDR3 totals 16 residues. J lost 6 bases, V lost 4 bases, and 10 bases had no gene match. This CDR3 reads CASSQTYAGGSNEQFF. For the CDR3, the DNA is TGTGCCAGCTCACAGACCTATGCGGGAGGGAGCAATGAGCAGTTCTTC.

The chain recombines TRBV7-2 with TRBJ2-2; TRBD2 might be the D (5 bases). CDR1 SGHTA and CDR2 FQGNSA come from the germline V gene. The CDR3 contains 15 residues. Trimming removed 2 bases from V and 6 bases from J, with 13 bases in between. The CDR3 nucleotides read TGTGCCAGCAGCTTATATACGAGCGGCTCCGGGGAGCTGTTTTTT. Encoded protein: CASSLYTSGSGELFF.

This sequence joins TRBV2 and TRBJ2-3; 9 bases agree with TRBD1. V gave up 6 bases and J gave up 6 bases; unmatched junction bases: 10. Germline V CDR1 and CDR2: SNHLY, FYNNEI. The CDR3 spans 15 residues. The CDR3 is CASSQDRGLPDTQYF. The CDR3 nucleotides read TGTGCCAGCAGCCAGGACAGGGGTCTGCCTGATACGCAGTATTTT.

Here the CDR3 DNA reads TGTGCCAGCAGTGAAGCGACAGGGACCCATGGGCCCCAGCATTTT. This sequence encodes CASSEATGTHGPQHF. The chain couples TRBV6-1 to TRBJ1-5; 7 bases match TRBD1. V shed 0 bases and J 9 bases; nucleotides not matched to a gene: 8. The germline V gene encodes CDR1 MNHNS and CDR2 SASEGT. This CDR3 is 15 amino acids long.

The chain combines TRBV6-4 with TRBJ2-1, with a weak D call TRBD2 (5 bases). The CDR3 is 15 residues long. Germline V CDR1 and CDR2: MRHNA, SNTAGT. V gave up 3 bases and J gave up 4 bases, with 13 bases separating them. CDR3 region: CASSDWGAQYNEQFF. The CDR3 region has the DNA TGTGCCAGCAGTGATTGGGGAGCTCAATACAATGAGCAGTTCTTC.

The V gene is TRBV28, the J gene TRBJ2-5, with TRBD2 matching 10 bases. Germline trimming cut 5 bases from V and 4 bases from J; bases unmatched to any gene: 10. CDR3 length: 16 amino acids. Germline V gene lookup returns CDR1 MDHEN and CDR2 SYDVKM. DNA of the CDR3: TGTGCCAGCAGTGCCACTAGCGGGGTGAGGGGAGAGACCCAGTACTTC. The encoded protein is CASSATSGVRGETQYF.